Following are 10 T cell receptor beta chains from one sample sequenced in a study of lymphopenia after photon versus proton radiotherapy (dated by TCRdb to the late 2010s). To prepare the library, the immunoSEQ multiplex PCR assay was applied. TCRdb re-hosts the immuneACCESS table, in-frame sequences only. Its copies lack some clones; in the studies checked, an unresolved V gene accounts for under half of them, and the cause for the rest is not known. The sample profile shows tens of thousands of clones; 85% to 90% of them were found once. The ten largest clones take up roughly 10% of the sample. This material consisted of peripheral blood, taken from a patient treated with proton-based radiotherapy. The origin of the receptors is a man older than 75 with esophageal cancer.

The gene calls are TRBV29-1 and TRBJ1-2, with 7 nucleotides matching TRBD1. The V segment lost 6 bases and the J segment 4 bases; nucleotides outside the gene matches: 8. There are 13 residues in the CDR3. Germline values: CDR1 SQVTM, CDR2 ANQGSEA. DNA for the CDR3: TGCAGCGTCATTGACAGGGCCCCCTATGGCTACACCTTC. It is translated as CSVIDRAPYGYTF.

The CDR3 loop is CASSQDFAEIYEQYF. In DNA form, the CDR3 reads TGCGCCAGCAGCCAAGATTTTGCAGAAATCTACGAGCAGTACTTC. The V and J genes are TRBV4-3 and TRBJ2-7, with unresolved D. The CDR3 totals 15 residues. From germline, CDR1 is LGHNA and CDR2 YSLEER. V was trimmed by 0 bases and J by 3 bases, leaving 12 bases between them.

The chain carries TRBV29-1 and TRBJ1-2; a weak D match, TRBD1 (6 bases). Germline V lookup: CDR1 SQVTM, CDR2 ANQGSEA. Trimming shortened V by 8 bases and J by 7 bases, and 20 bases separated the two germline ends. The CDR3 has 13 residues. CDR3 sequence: CSIALLQGSGYTF. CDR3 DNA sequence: TGCAGCATTGCCCTACTACAGGGTTCTGGCTACACCTTC.

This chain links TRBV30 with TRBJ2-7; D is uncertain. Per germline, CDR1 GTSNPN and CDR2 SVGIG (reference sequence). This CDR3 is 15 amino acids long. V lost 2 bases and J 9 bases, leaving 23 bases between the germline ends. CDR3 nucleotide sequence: TGTGCCTGGAGTCCATCCCCGATTGAGATTTCTGGGCAGTACTTC. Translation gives CAWSPSPIEISGQYF.

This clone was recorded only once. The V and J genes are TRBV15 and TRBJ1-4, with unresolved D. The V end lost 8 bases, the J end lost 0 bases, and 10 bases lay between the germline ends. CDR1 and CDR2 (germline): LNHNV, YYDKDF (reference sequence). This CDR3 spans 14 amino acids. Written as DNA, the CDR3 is TGTGCCACCCAGGCACACCCAACTAATGAAAAACTGTTTTTT. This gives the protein CATQAHPTNEKLFF. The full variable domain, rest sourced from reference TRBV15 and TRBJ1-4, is DAMVIQNPRYQVTQFGKPVTLSCSQTLNHNVMYWYQQKSSQAPKLLFHYYDKDFNNEADTPDNFQSRRPNTSFCFLDIRSPGLGDTAMYLCATQAHPTNEKLFFGSGTQLSVL.

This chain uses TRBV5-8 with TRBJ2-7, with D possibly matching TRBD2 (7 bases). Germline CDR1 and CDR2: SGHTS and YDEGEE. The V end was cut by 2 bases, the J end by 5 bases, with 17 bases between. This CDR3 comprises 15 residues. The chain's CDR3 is CASSFSQGGGDEQYF. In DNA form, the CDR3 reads TGTGCCAGCAGCTTCTCACAGGGCGGGGGCGACGAGCAGTACTTC.

This chain's CDR3 is CASSVEPGPSTEAFF. CDR3 DNA: TGTGCCAGCAGCGTCGAACCTGGACCGTCCACTGAAGCTTTCTTT. The V gene is TRBV9, the J gene TRBJ1-1; D gene uncertain. The germline V and J ends were trimmed by 2 bases and 4 bases, with 15 bases remaining between them. CDR1 and CDR2 (germline): SGDLS, YYNGEE. The CDR3 totals 15 residues.

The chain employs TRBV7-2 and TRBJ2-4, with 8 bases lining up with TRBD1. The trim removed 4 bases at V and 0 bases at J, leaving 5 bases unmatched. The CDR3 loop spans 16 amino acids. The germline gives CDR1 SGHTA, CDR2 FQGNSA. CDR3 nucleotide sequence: TGTGCCAGCAGCTCCCGACAGGGGTTAGCCAAAAACATTCAGTACTTC. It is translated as CASSSRQGLAKNIQYF.

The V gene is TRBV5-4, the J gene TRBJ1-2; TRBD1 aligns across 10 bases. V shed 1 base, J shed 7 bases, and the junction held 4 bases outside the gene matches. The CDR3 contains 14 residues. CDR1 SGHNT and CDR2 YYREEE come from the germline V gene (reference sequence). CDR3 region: CASSLIGTGVGYTF. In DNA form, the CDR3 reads TGTGCCAGCAGCTTGATCGGGACAGGGGTTGGCTACACCTTC.

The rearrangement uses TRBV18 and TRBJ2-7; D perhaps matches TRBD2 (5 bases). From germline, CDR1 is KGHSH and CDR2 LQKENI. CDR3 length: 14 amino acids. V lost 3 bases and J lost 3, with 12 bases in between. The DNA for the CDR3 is TGTGCCAGCTCACCCGTTTTGGGGAGCTACGAGCAGTACTTC. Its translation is CASSPVLGSYEQYF.